This entry lists 29 T cell receptor beta chains sequenced from one sample in a study of shared clonotypes between healthy human individuals. Naive CD8 cells, CD45RO-negative and positively selected for CCR7, excluded terminally differentiated effector memory CD45RA+ cells. Sequenced by immunoSEQ multiplex PCR; TCRdb stores in-frame clones only, minus some. This repertoire shows about 2 million clones, about 95% found once; its top ten account for 1.2%. The sample taken for sequencing was naive CD8+ T cells sorted from blood. The receptors shown here come from a man aged 18 to 30 in good health.

This rearrangement joins TRBV7-8 to TRBJ2-7, with 9 bases identical to TRBD2. V lost 5 bases to trimming and J lost 2 bases; unmatched junction nucleotides: 7. The CDR3 runs to 15 residues. Germline V gene lookup returns CDR1 SGHVS and CDR2 FQNEAQ. CDR3 bases: TGTGCCAGCAGCATACTTAGCGGGAGCACCTACGAGCAGTACTTC. Protein: CASSILSGSTYEQYF. The full variable domain, with the rest looked up from reference TRBV7-8 and TRBJ2-7, is GAGVSQSPRYKVAKRGQDVALRCDPISGHVSLFWYQQALGQGPEFLTYFQNEAQLDKSGLPSDRFFAERPEGSVSTLKIQRTQQEDSAVYLCASSILSGSTYEQYFGPGTRLTVT.

The genes are TRBV9 and TRBJ2-5; the D gene is possibly TRBD1 (6 bases). Trimming left V 6 bases short and J 5 bases short, with 29 bases between. The CDR3 consists of 18 residues. Germline loops: CDR1 SGDLS, CDR2 YYNGEE. The CDR3 nucleotides are TGTGCCAGCACCGAACTTCTCAGAACAGGGACCAAGTTCGAGACCCAGTACTTC. Its translation: CASTELLRTGTKFETQYF.

V gene TRBV15 combines with J gene TRBJ2-3; 8 nucleotides match TRBD2. Germline CDR1 LNHNV, CDR2 YYDKDF (reference sequence). V dropped 3 bases and J dropped 0; count of bases not matched to a gene: 11. This CDR3 is built from 18 residues. The CDR3 protein is CATSSNPPLAESTDTQYF. The CDR3 nucleotides are TGTGCCACCAGCAGCAACCCTCCACTAGCGGAGAGCACAGATACGCAGTATTTT.

This sequence joins TRBV7-3 and TRBJ2-3; no clear D. In germline, CDR1 is SGHTA, CDR2 FQGTGA. This CDR3 has 12 amino acids. Trimming took 7 bases from V and 3 from J, leaving 8 bases between them. The CDR3 region has the DNA TGTGCCAGCAAGTCACATACAGATACGCAGTATTTT. Translated: CASKSHTDTQYF.

The genes are TRBV14 and TRBJ2-2; D gene unclear. The CDR3 spans 16 residues. The V end lost 3 bases, the J end lost 0 bases, and 11 bases lay between the germline ends. The V gene's germline CDR1 is SGHDN and CDR2 FVKESK. The CDR3 nucleotides read TGTGCCAGCAGCCAGGATCAGCGAACGAACACCGGGGAGCTGTTTTTT. Amino acids: CASSQDQRTNTGELFF.

This chain connects TRBV2 to TRBJ1-1; weak D call: TRBD1 (6 bases). V dropped 7 bases and J dropped 0 bases, with 24 bases sitting between them. The CDR3 totals 18 residues. Germline CDR1 and CDR2: SNHLY and FYNNEI. DNA of the CDR3: TGTGCCAGCACCACCGGGGACGAATTTCGGGACATGAACACTGAAGCTTTCTTT. Translation: CASTTGDEFRDMNTEAFF.

The chain joins TRBV6-6 to TRBJ2-5; TRBD2 might be the D (5 bases). This CDR3 spans 16 amino acids. Trimming left V 6 bases short and J 6 bases short, with 23 bases between. CDR1 MNHNY and CDR2 SVGAGI come from the germline V gene (reference sequence). This CDR3 reads CASSRIGGFDEKTQYF. The CDR3 coding sequence is TGTGCCAGCAGCCGCATCGGAGGCTTCGATGAGAAGACCCAGTACTTC.

The CDR3 region has the DNA TGCGCCAGCAGCCCAGCCGTAGGGCCCTTAGCCCACTTT. The encoded protein is CASSPAVGPLAHF. The chain uses TRBV4-1 and TRBJ1-6; D is undetermined. Germline V lookup: CDR1 MGHRA, CDR2 YSYEKL. The CDR3 is 13 residues long. V shed 4 bases and J shed 18 bases, with 19 bases lying between them.

In the case of this clone: This sample includes further DNA sequences coding for the same CDR3. The V gene is TRBV27, the J gene TRBJ1-5; D gene ambiguous. The V gene's germline CDR1 is MNHEY and CDR2 SMNVEV (reference sequence). The CDR3 spans 14 residues. V was cut by 4 bases and J by 1 base, with 8 bases left in between. In DNA, the CDR3 is TGTGCCAGCAGTTCGGTAGGGAGCAATCAGCCCCAGCATTTT. Translated, it gives CASSSVGSNQPQHF.

CDR3 sequence: CASSPRGDRNEQFF. The DNA of the CDR3 is TGTGCCAGCAGCCCCCGGGGGGATCGCAATGAGCAGTTCTTC. The chain joins TRBV6-5 to TRBJ2-1, with 7 positions matching TRBD2. The V gene end was trimmed by 6 bases and the J gene end by 6 bases; junction bases not matched to a gene: 8. The CDR3 consists of 14 residues. Germline V CDR1 and CDR2: MNHEY, SVGAGI.

The gene calls are TRBV7-9 and TRBJ1-1; D ambiguous. Germline V gene data show CDR1 as SEHNR and CDR2 as FQNEAQ (reference sequence). The CDR3 spans 12 residues. Trimming stripped 6 bases from V and 6 bases from J, with 11 bases between. CDR3 DNA: TGTGCCAGCAGTTTTGGGATTGCTGAAGCTTTCTTT. Its translation is CASSFGIAEAFF. The entire variable domain, with the rest obtained from reference TRBV7-9 and TRBJ1-1, is as follows: DTGVSQNPRHKITKRGQNVTFRCDPISEHNRLYWYRQTLGQGPEFLTYFQNEAQLEKSRLLSDRFSAERPKGSFSTLEIQRTEQGDSAMYLCASSFGIAEAFFGQGTRLTVV.

This chain connects TRBV19 to TRBJ1-3; D is undetermined. CDR3 length equals 15 residues. V shed 7 bases and J shed 0 bases, with 13 bases lying between them. Germline V gives CDR1 LNHDA, CDR2 SQIVND (reference sequence). The CDR3 region is CASISRFGSGNTIYF. The CDR3 DNA sequence: TGTGCCAGTATTTCTCGGTTCGGCTCTGGAAACACCATATATTTT.

As regards this clone: Other DNA sequences from this sample encode an identical CDR3 as well. The V and J genes are TRBV19 and TRBJ2-7; TRBD1 or TRBD2 may be the D gene (5 bases each). The CDR3 spans 14 residues. Germline CDR1 and CDR2: LNHDA and SQIVND (reference sequence). The V end was cut by 6 bases, the J end by 0 bases, with 12 bases between. For the CDR3, the DNA is TGTGCCAGTAGCCCCGGGACGGTCTCCTACGAGCAGTACTTC. Amino acid sequence: CASSPGTVSYEQYF.

With respect to this clone: The sample carries other DNA sequences with the same CDR3. The chain employs TRBV5-6 and TRBJ2-7; the D is unclear. Trimming pared 0 bases from V and 5 bases from J, leaving 6 bases between. Germline loops: CDR1 SGHDT, CDR2 YYEEEE. The CDR3 runs 12 residues. The CDR3 DNA sequence: TGTGCCAGCAGCTTGGTAGCAAACGAGCAGTACTTC. This encodes CASSLVANEQYF.

This chain links TRBV6-5 with TRBJ2-1; TRBD2 matches 8 bases. The V gene's germline CDR1 is MNHEY and CDR2 SVGAGI. The V gene end was trimmed by 0 bases and the J gene end by 4 bases; junction bases not matched to a gene: 5. This CDR3 has 16 residues. DNA for the CDR3: TGTGCCAGCAGTTACTCGATCCCGGGAGGGTACAATGAGCAGTTCTTC. Translating gives CASSYSIPGGYNEQFF.

CDR3 region: CASSWIGEQYF. In nucleotides, the CDR3 is TGTGCCAGCAGCTGGATAGGGGAGCAGTACTTC. The chain recombines TRBV11-2 with TRBJ2-7; D ambiguous. V lost 4 bases to trimming and J lost 7 bases, with 8 bases between them. Germline CDR1 is SGHAT and CDR2 is FQNNGV. The CDR3 runs 11 residues.

The chain recombines TRBV19 with TRBJ2-5, with D perhaps matching TRBD1 (6 bases). Germline-derived CDR1 and CDR2 are LNHDA and SQIVND (reference sequence). The V and J ends lost 8 bases and 3 bases respectively, with 19 bases between them. CDR3 length: 15 residues. CDR3 bases: TGTGCCAGTTACGGGACATATAGAGACAAAGAGACCCAGTACTTC. Translation: CASYGTYRDKETQYF. The entire variable domain, with the rest obtained from reference TRBV19 and TRBJ2-5, is as follows: DGGITQSPKYLFRKEGQNVTLSCEQNLNHDAMYWYRQDPGQGLRLIYYSQIVNDFQKGDIAEGYSVSREKKESFPLTVTSAQKNPTAFYLCASYGTYRDKETQYFGPGTRLLVL.

The genes are TRBV6-5 and TRBJ2-7; the match to TRBD1 covers 9 bases. CDR3 size: 15 residues. Germline lookup yields CDR1 MNHEY and CDR2 SVGAGI. The V and J ends lost 5 bases and 1 base, in that order; junction bases with no gene match: 6. The CDR3 region is CASSATGTGSYEQYF. As DNA, the CDR3 is TGTGCCAGCAGTGCCACCGGGACAGGGTCCTACGAGCAGTACTTC.

V gene TRBV6-1 combines with J gene TRBJ2-7; TRBD2 aligns across 10 bases. V dropped 1 base and J dropped 7; count of bases not matched to a gene: 7. The CDR3 length is 15 residues. Looked up from germline, CDR1 is MNHNS and CDR2 is SASEGT. The CDR3 DNA reads as TGTGCCAGCAGTGAAGACCTAGCGGGGGTGGGTGAGCAGTACTTC. Translation gives CASSEDLAGVGEQYF.

The chain combines TRBV11-3 with TRBJ2-1; 14 positions match TRBD2. Germline V lookup: CDR1 SGHNT, CDR2 YENEEA. V shed 5 bases, J shed 9 bases, and the junction held 15 bases outside the gene matches. This CDR3 is 18 amino acids long. The CDR3: CASSTHNLTSGRAGEQFF. The CDR3 coding sequence is TGTGCCAGCAGCACACACAACCTGACTAGCGGGAGGGCCGGTGAGCAGTTCTTC.

This sequence joins TRBV6-5 and TRBJ2-1; 10 nucleotides align to TRBD2. The V gene's germline CDR1 is MNHEY and CDR2 SVGAGI. This CDR3 has 16 residues. V lost 4 bases and J lost 4; bases outside the gene matches: 7. CDR3 DNA sequence: TGTGCCAGCAGTTCTGGACTAGCGGCAAAATACAATGAGCAGTTCTTC. Amino acid sequence: CASSSGLAAKYNEQFF.

V is TRBV28 and J is TRBJ2-7, with 8 bases lining up with TRBD1. This CDR3 is built from 16 residues. CDR1 is MDHEN, CDR2 SYDVKM, per germline. Trimming removed 5 bases from V and 2 bases from J; junction bases left unmatched: 11. Here the CDR3 DNA reads TGTGCCAGCAGTGAACCGGGACAGGTCCCAACCTACGAGCAGTACTTC. This gives the protein CASSEPGQVPTYEQYF.

The chain links TRBV2 to TRBJ1-2; D is unclear. With 2 bases removed from V and 8 bases from J, the gap between germline ends came to 6 bases. The CDR3 is 11 amino acids. The germline gives CDR1 SNHLY, CDR2 FYNNEI. The CDR3 coding sequence is TGTGCCAGCAGTGAATATATAGGCTACACCTTC. Protein: CASSEYIGYTF.

As concerns this clone: The same CDR3 is also encoded by other DNA sequences in this sample. The V and J genes are TRBV7-8 and TRBJ2-7, with D possibly called TRBD1 or TRBD2 (6 bases each). Germline V lookup: CDR1 SGHVS, CDR2 FQNEAQ. The CDR3 runs 14 residues. Between the trimmed V and J ends, which lost 1 base and 6 bases, there was a span of 13 bases. Here the CDR3 DNA reads TGTGCCAGCAGCTTAGGGGGGCAGGGAGGCGAGCAGTACTTC. Translation gives CASSLGGQGGEQYF.

The rearrangement uses TRBV5-6 and TRBJ1-2, with D possibly TRBD1 on 5 matching bases. Germline CDR1 is SGHDT and CDR2 is YYEEEE. V lost 0 bases and J lost 5, with 14 bases in between. This CDR3 comprises 15 residues. In nucleotides, the CDR3 is TGTGCCAGCAGCTTGGGGGAGACAGCGACTTATGGCTACACCTTC. Translation: CASSLGETATYGYTF.

The chain has TRBV7-8 and TRBJ2-7, with 7 bases aligning to TRBD2. The CDR3 sequence is 13 residues long. From germline, CDR1 is SGHVS and CDR2 FQNEAQ. V was pared by 7 bases and J by 3 bases, with 6 bases of the junction left unmatched. The CDR3 sequence is CASNPSGGYEQYF. CDR3 in DNA: TGTGCCAGCAACCCCTCGGGGGGCTACGAGCAGTACTTC.

This sequence joins TRBV15 and TRBJ2-6; TRBD1 is a possible D gene (5 bases). V was trimmed by 5 bases and J by 2 bases, leaving 13 bases between them. There are 16 residues in the CDR3. Germline CDR1 LNHNV, CDR2 YYDKDF (reference sequence). CDR3 sequence: CATSGRSGTGANVLTF. The CDR3 coding sequence is TGTGCCACCAGCGGAAGATCAGGGACTGGGGCCAACGTCCTGACTTTC. The variable domain in full, with the rest retrieved from reference TRBV15 and TRBJ2-6, is DAMVIQNPRYQVTQFGKPVTLSCSQTLNHNVMYWYQQKSSQAPKLLFHYYDKDFNNEADTPDNFQSRRPNTSFCFLDIRSPGLGDTAMYLCATSGRSGTGANVLTFGAGSRLTVL.

Points on this clone: The sample holds other DNA sequences that translate to the same CDR3. The chain combines TRBV7-2 with TRBJ2-7; 8 bases are shared with TRBD2. The CDR3 extends over 13 amino acids. The junction had 0 bases not matched to a gene; V was cut back by 3 bases and J by 2 bases. The germline V gene encodes CDR1 SGHTA and CDR2 FQGNSA. For the CDR3, the DNA is TGTGCCAGCAGCTTTAGCGGGGCCTACGAGCAGTACTTC. Translation: CASSFSGAYEQYF.

The V call is TRBV29-1, the J call TRBJ2-1; a weak D match, TRBD1 (5 bases). The V gene lost 5 bases and the J gene lost 10 bases, with 9 bases spanning the gap. Germline V CDR1 and CDR2: SQVTM, ANQGSEA. This CDR3 region has 10 residues. The CDR3, as DNA: TGCAGCGTTTTGGGGCCCGAGCAGTTCTTC. The encoded protein is CSVLGPEQFF.